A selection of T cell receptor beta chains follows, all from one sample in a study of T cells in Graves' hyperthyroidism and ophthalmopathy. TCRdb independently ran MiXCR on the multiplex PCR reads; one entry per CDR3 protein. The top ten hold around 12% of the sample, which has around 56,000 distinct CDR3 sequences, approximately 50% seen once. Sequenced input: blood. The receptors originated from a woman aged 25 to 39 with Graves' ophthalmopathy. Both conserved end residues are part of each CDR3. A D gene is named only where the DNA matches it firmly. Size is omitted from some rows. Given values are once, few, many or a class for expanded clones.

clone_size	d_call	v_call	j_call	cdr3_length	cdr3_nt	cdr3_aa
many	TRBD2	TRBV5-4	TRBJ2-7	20	TGTGCCAGCAGCTTGGTTGTTGGTCAACCCGGTAGGGACTACGCCTACGAGCAGTACTTC	CASSLVVGQPGRDYAYEQYF
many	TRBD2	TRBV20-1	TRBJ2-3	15	TGCAGTGCTGTCAAGACTAGCGGTACTCCAGATACGCAGTATTTT	CSAVKTSGTPDTQYF
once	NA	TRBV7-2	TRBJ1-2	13	TGTGCCAGCAGCCGCCCCACTAACTATGGCTACACCTTC	CASSRPTNYGYTF
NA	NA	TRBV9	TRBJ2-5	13	TGTGCCAGCTCCCCCCTAGGGACTGAGACCCAGTACTTC	CASSPLGTETQYF
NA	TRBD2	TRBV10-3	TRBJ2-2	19	TGTGCCATCAGTGACCTTGGGACTAGCGGGAGGGCCAGCACCGGGGAGCTGTTTTTT	CAISDLGTSGRASTGELFF
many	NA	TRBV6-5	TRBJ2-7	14	TGTGCCAGCAGGGCGGCGGGGCAAACCTACGAGCAGTACTTC	CASRAAGQTYEQYF
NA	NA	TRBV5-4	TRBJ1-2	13	TGTGCCAGCAGGGCTACAGGGTCCTATGGCTACACCTTC	CASRATGSYGYTF
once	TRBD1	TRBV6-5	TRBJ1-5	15	TGTGCCAGCAGAATAACAGGGGGCTATGAGCAGCCCCAGCATTTT	CASRITGGYEQPQHF
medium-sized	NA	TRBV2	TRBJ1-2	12	TGTGCCAGCAGTGGGGTTAACTATGGCTACACCTTC	CASSGVNYGYTF
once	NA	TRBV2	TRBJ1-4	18	TGTGCCAGCAGTGGTGGAGTGAACCTCTACGAGATTAATGAAAAACTGTTTTTT	CASSGGVNLYEINEKLFF
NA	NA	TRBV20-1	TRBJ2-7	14	TGCAGTGCTGGAGAGTTCAGGGCCCCCTACGAGCAGCACTTC	CSAGEFRAPYEQHF
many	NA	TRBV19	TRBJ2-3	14	TGTGCCAGTAGATCCCCGGGGGAGGTCGATACGCAGTATTTT	CASRSPGEVDTQYF
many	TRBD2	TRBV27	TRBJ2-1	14	TGTGCCAGCAGACTAGCGGGAGGTGGGAATGAGCAGTTCTTC	CASRLAGGGNEQFF
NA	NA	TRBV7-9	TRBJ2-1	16	TGTGCCAGCAGCCCCGTAGGGTCCGGGGGCTACAATGAGCAGTTCTTC	CASSPVGSGGYNEQFF
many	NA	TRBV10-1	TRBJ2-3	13	TGCGCCAGCAGTGAGATCCGGACCGATACGCAGTATTTT	CASSEIRTDTQYF
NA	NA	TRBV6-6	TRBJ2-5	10	TGTGCCACCGGAGAGGGGACCCAGTACTTC	CATGEGTQYF
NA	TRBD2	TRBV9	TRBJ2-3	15	TGTGCCAGCAGCGTCGGACTAGCGGCTTACAATGAGCAGTATTTT	CASSVGLAAYNEQYF
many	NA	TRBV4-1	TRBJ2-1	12	TGCGCCAGCAGCCAAGTATCCGATGAGCAGTTCTTC	CASSQVSDEQFF
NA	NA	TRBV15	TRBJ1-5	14	TGTGCCACCAGCGGCAGGGAGGGGAATCAGCCCCAGCATTTT	CATSGREGNQPQHF
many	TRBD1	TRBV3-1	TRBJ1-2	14	TGTGCCAGCAGCCTTGCGACAGGGAACTATGGCTACACCTTC	CASSLATGNYGYTF
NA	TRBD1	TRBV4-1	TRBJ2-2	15	TGCGCCAGCAGCCAGGCCGACAGGGGGGCCGGGGAGCTGTTTTTT	CASSQADRGAGELFF
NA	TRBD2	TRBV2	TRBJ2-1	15	TGTGCCAGCAGTCAGACTAGCGGGAGGGCCCAGGAGCAGTTCTTC	CASSQTSGRAQEQFF
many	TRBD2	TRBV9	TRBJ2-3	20	TGTGCCAGCAGCGAGACCGACGGACTAGCGCGGACCTCTAGCACAGATACGCAGTATTTT	CASSETDGLARTSSTDTQYF
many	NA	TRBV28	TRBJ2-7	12	TGTGCCAGCAGGGGAGGAGGGGTCGAGCAGTACTTC	CASRGGGVEQYF
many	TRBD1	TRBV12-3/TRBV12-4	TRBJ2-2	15	TGTGCCAGCAGCCGGGGACAGCAGAACACCGGGGAGCTGTTTTTT	CASSRGQQNTGELFF
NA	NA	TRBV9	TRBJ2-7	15	TGTGCCAGCAGCGTAGGTTGGTTAGGCGCCTACGAGCAGTACTTC	CASSVGWLGAYEQYF
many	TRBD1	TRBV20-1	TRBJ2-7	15	TGCAGTCCCCCTCGGGGAGGGACAGGGGCGAGGGAGCAGTACTTC	CSPPRGGTGAREQYF
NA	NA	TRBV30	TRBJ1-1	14	TGTGCCTGGGATGGAGACAGTCTGAACACTGAAGCTTTCTTT	CAWDGDSLNTEAFF